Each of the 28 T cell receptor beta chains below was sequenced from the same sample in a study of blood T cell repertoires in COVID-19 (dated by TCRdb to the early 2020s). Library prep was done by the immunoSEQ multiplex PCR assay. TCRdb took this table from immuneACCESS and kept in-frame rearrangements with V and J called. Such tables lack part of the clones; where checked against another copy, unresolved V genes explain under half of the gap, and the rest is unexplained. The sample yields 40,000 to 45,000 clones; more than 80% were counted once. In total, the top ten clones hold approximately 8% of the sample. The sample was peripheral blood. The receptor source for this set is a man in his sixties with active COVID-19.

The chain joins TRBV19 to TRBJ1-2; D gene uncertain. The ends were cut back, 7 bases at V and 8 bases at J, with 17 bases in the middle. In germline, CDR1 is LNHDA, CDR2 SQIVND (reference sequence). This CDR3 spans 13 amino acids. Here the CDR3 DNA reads TGTGCCAGTAACTCCGGAGGGCGCCGAGGCTACACCTTC. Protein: CASNSGGRRGYTF.

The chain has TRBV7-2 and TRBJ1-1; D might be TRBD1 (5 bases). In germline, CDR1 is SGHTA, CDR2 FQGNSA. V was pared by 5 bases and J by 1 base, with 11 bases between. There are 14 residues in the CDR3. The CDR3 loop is CASSPVGGNTEAFF. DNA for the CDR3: TGTGCCAGCAGCCCAGTGGGGGGGAACACTGAAGCTTTCTTT.

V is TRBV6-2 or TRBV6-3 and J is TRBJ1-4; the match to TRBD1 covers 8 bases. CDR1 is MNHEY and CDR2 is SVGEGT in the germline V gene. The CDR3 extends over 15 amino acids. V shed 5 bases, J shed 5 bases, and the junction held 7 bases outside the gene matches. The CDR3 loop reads CASSLRTGINEKLFF. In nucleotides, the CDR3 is TGTGCCAGCAGTCTGCGGACAGGGATAAATGAAAAACTGTTTTTT.

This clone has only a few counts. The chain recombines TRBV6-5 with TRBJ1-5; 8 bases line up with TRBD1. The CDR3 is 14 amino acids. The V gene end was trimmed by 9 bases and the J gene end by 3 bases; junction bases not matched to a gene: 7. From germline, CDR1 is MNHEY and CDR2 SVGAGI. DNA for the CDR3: TGTGCCAGTGAACTGACAGGGGCCAATCAGCCCCAGCATTTT. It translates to CASELTGANQPQHF.

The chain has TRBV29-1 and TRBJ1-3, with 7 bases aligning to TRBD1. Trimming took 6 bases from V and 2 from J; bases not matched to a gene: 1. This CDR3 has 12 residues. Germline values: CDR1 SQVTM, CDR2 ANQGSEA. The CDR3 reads CSVGTAGNTIYF. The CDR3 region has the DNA TGCAGCGTCGGGACAGCTGGAAACACCATATATTTT. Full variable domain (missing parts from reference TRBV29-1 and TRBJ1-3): SAVISQKPSRDICQRGTSLTIQCQVDSQVTMMFWYRQQPGQSLTLIATANQGSEATYESGFVIDKFPISRPNLTFSTLTVSNMSPEDSSIYLCSVGTAGNTIYFGEGSWLTVV.

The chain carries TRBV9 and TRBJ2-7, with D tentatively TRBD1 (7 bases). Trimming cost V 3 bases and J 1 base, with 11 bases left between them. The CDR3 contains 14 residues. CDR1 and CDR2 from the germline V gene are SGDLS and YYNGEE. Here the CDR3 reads CASSEEGASYEQYF. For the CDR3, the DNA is TGTGCCAGCAGCGAGGAGGGGGCTTCCTACGAGCAGTACTTC.

The CDR3 sequence is CASSNPVPLCGRIHEQYF. In DNA form, the CDR3 reads TGTGCCAGCAGCAATCCAGTCCCACTTTGCGGGAGAATACACGAGCAGTACTTC. This rearrangement joins TRBV21-1 to TRBJ2-7; the table assigns TRBD2, which was not confirmed against the DNA. TRBV21-1 is marked as a pseudogene. This CDR3 spans 18 amino acids.

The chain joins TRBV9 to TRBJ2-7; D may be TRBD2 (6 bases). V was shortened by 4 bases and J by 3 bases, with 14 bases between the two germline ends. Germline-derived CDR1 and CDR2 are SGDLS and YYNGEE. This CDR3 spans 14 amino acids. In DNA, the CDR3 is TGTGCCAGCAGCCCGGACCTCGGGGGCTACGAGCAGTACTTC. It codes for CASSPDLGGYEQYF.

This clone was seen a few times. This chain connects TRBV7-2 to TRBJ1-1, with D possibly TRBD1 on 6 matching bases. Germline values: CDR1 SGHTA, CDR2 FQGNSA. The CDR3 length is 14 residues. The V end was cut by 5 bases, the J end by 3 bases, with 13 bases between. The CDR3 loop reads CASSQTAGDTEAFF. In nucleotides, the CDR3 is TGTGCCAGCAGCCAAACGGCAGGGGACACTGAAGCTTTCTTT.

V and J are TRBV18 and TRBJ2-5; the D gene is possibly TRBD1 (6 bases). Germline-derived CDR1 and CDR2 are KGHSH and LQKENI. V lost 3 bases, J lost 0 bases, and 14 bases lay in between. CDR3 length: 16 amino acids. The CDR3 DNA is TGTGCCAGCTCACCGCGAGGACCAGGGGACCAAGAGACCCAGTACTTC. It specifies CASSPRGPGDQETQYF.

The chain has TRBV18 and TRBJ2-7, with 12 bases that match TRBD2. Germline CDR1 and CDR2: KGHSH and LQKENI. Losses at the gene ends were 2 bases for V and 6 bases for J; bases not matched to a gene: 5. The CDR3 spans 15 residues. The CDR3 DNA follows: TGTGCCAGCTCACCAGGGACTAGCGGGTTGGGCGAGCAGTACTTC. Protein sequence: CASSPGTSGLGEQYF. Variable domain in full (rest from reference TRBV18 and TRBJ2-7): NAGVMQNPRHLVRRRGQEARLRCSPMKGHSHVYWYRQLPEEGLKFMVYLQKENIIDESGMPKERFSAEFPKEGPSILRIQQVVRGDSAAYFCASSPGTSGLGEQYFGPGTRLTVT.

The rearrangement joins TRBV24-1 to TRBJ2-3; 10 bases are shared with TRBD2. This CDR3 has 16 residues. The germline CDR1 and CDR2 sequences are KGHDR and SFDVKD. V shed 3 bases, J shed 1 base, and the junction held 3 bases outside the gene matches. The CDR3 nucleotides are TGTGCCACCAGTGATACTGGACTAGCGGGCACAGATACGCAGTATTTT. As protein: CATSDTGLAGTDTQYF.

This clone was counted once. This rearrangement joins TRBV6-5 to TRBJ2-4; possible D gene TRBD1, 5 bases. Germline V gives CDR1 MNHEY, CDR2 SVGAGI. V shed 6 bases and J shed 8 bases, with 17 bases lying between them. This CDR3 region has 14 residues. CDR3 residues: CASSLYLEGDIQYF. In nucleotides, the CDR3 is TGTGCCAGCAGCCTGTATCTGGAAGGGGACATTCAGTACTTC.

In nucleotides, the CDR3 is TGTGCCAGCAGCTTCATCAGCAATGAGCAGTTCTTC. Amino acid sequence: CASSFISNEQFF. The chain recombines TRBV7-8 with TRBJ2-1, with D unclear. V dropped 3 bases and J dropped 6 bases, with 6 bases sitting between them. The CDR3 consists of 12 residues. In germline, CDR1 is SGHVS, CDR2 FQNEAQ.

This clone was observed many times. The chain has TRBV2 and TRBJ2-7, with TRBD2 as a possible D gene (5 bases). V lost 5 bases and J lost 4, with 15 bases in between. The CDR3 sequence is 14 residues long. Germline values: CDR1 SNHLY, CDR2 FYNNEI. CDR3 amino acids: CASSRTPTSYEQYF. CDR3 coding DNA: TGTGCCAGCAGTCGGACTCCCACCTCATACGAGCAGTACTTC. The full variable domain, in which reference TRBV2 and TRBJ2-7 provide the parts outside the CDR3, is EPEVTQTPSHQVTQMGQEVILRCVPISNHLYFYWYRQILGQKVEFLVSFYNNEISEKSEIFDDQFSVERPDGSNFTLKIRSTKLEDSAMYFCASSRTPTSYEQYFGPGTRLTVT.

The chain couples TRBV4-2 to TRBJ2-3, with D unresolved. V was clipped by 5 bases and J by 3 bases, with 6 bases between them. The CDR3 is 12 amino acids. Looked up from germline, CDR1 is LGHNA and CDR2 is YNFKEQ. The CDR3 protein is CASSALTDTQYF. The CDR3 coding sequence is TGTGCCAGCAGCGCACTTACAGATACGCAGTATTTT.

The CDR3 sequence: CSARDRGYTF. CDR3 in DNA: TGCAGTGCTAGAGACAGGGGCTACACCTTC. This chain joins TRBV20-1 and TRBJ1-2; D not resolved. V lost 0 bases, J lost 8 bases, and 4 bases lay in between. This CDR3 has 10 residues. From germline, CDR1 is DFQATT and CDR2 SNEGSKA (reference sequence).

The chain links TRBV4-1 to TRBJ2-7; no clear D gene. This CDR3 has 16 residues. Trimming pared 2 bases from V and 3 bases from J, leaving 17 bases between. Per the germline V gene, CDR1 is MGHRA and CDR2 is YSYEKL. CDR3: CASSQSDGPLGYEQYF. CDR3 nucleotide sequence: TGCGCCAGCAGCCAATCCGATGGCCCTCTTGGCTACGAGCAGTACTTC.

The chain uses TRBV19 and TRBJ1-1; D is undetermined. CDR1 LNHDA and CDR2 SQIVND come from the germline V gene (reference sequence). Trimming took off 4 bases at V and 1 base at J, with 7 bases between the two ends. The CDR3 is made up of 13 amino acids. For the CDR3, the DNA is TGTGCCAGTAGTAAACAGAGGAACACTGAAGCTTTCTTT. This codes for CASSKQRNTEAFF. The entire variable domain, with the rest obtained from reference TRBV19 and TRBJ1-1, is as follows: DGGITQSPKYLFRKEGQNVTLSCEQNLNHDAMYWYRQDPGQGLRLIYYSQIVNDFQKGDIAEGYSVSREKKESFPLTVTSAQKNPTAFYLCASSKQRNTEAFFGQGTRLTVV.

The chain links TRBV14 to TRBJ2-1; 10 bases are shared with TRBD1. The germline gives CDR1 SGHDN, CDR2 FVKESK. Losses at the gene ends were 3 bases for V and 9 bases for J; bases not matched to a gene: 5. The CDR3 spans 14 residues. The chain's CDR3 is CASSQTGGWSEQFF. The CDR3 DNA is TGTGCCAGCAGCCAGACAGGGGGCTGGAGTGAGCAGTTCTTC.

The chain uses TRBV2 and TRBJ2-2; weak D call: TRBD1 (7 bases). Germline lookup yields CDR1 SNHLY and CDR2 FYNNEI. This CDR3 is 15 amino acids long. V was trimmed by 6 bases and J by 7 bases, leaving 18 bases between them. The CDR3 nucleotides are TGTGCCAGCAGGGGTGAAGGAGGGGGCGGCGGGGAGCTGTTTTTT. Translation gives CASRGEGGGGGELFF.

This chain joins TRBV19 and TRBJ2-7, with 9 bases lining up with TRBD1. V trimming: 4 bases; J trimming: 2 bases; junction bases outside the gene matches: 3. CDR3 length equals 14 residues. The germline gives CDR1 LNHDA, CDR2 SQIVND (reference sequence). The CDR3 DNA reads TGTGCCAGTAGTAGGACAGGGGCGACCTACGAGCAGTACTTC. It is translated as CASSRTGATYEQYF.

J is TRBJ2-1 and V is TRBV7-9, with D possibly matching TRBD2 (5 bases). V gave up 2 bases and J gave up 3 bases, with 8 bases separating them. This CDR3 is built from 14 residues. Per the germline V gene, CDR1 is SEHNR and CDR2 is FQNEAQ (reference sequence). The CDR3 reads CASSLPSYYNEQFF. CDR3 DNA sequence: TGTGCCAGCAGCTTACCTAGCTACTACAATGAGCAGTTCTTC.

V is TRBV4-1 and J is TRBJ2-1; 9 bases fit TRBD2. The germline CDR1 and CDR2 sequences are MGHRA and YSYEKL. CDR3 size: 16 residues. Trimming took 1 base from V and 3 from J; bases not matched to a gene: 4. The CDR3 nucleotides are TGCGCCAGCAGCCAAGCGGAAGCGGGAGGCTACAATGAGCAGTTCTTC. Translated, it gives CASSQAEAGGYNEQFF.

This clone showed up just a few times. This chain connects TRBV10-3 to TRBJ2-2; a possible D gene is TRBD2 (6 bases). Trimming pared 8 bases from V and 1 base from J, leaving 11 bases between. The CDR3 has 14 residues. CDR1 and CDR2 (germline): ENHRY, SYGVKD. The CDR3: CAIAGTLNTGELFF. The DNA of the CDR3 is TGTGCCATCGCCGGGACTTTGAACACCGGGGAGCTGTTTTTT.

CDR3 coding DNA: TGCGCCAGCAGCTTGGCTGGGGAGCGGGCAGATACGCAGTATTTT. It is translated as CASSLAGERADTQYF. The chain carries TRBV5-1 and TRBJ2-3, with a possible D match to TRBD2 (6 bases). From germline, CDR1 is SGHRS and CDR2 YFSETQ. The V and J ends lost 0 bases and 4 bases respectively, with 12 bases between them. The CDR3 spans 15 residues.

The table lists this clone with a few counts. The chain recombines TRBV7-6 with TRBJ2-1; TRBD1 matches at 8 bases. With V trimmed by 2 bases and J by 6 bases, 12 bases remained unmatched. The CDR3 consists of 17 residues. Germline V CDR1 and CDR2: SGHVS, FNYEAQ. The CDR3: CASSLSAGGGLGNEQFF. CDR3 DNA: TGTGCCAGCAGCTTAAGTGCAGGGGGCGGCCTGGGCAATGAGCAGTTCTTC.

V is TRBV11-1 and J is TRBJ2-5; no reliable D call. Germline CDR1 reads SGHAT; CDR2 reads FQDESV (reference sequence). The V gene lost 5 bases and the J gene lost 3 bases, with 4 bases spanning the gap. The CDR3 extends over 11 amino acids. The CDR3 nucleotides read TGTGCCAGCAGCGTCGAAGAGACCCAGTACTTC. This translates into CASSVEETQYF. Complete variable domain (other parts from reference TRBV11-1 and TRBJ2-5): EAEVAQSPRYKITEKSQAVAFWCDPISGHATLYWYRQILGQGPELLVQFQDESVVDDSQLPKDRFSAERLKGVDSTLKIQPAELGDSAMYLCASSVEETQYFGPGTRLLVL.